The clone carrying this T cell receptor beta chain was recorded many times. As for time point: newly diagnosed GD, antithyroid drugs for less than 3 months. The authors made the TCR library using RNA they extracted from PBMCs. This sample was included in a study of regulatory T cells in long-lasting Graves disease. This CDR3 is 14 amino acids long. The V gene's germline CDR1 is MNHNS and CDR2 SASEGT. Trimming at V came to 7 bases and at J to 7 bases, leaving 7 bases not matched to a gene. For TCR beta, libraries came from iRepertoire HTBI primers and Arm-PCR of CDR3 regions. TCRdb fed the multiplex PCR reads into MiXCR, producing one record per CDR3 protein. The table has hundreds of thousands of distinct CDR3 sequences, 9.5% to 15% seen once. This same sample was also part of a study on T cells in Graves' hyperthyroidism and ophthalmopathy.

The sequence derives from a woman aged 25 to 39 with Graves disease. Sequenced material: peripheral blood mononuclear cells (PBMCs), taken at new diagnosis, from a patient treated with antithyroid drugs. The chain uses TRBV6-1 and TRBJ1-6; 7 bases map to TRBD1. CDR3 sequence (DNA): TGTGCCAGCACTCTTCGGGACAGCAATTCACCCCTCCACTTT. It yields the protein CASTLRDSNSPLHF.